This T cell receptor beta chain emerged from a study of T cells in localized non-small cell lung cancer (dated by TCRdb to 2020 to 2021). Regarding the study in general: T cell repertoires of 200 to 300 early-stage NSCLC patients were analyzed, with tumors being compared against uninvolved tumor-adjacent lungs. All 240 or so NSCLC patients in the cohort were treatment-naive and had localized lung tumors that were resected. A mean age of roughly 64 years was recorded for the NSCLC patients, of whom some 130 were male and about 100 were female. The paper's findings and limits, for the study overall: Because multi-region tumor sequencing was not performed, intratumor heterogeneity could not be ruled out. Of the top 100 tumor clones, a median of 57 were detected in paired uninvolved adjacent lung; around 30 were also among that lung's top 100. Uninvolved tumor-adjacent lung showed the highest T cell clonality, higher than tumor, which suggests more focused antigenic responses in the adjacent lung. Longer overall survival was associated with higher blood T cell density, whereas shorter survival was associated with higher adjacent-lung clonality. Because the study design was exploratory, TCR variables were selected using unadjusted p-values without false-discovery rate correction.

At diagnosis, peripheral blood, uninvolved tumor-adjacent lung and tumor were collected and were preserved as a mix of fresh-frozen and FFPE material. For TCR repertoire profiling, blood samples were analyzed as peripheral blood mononuclear cells. In the case of this clone: The clone's antigen remains unknown. Base quality data are lacking; no much larger clone is found one base away.

The CDR3, from cysteine to phenylalanine, totals 13 residues. Here the CDR3 DNA is all that survives: 39 bases in frame from base 1. Per the germline V gene, SGHVT is the CDR1 and SQSDAQ is the CDR2. Trimming accounts for 5 bases at V and 5 bases at J, while the number of junction bases matched to no gene is 6. The immunoSEQ Assay was used to sequence TCR beta CDR3 regions from DNA. The paper's processing steps were these. To compute T cell density, TCR beta template counts were normalized to usable DNA, which was estimated by amplifying housekeeping genes. Richness was estimated using the preseqR package, with extrapolation to 400,000 templates for PBMC samples and to 120,000 templates for tissue samples. Clonality was taken to be one minus Pielou's evenness. Tissue-enriched TCRs were identified by differential abundance testing using productive amino-acid clonotypes, minimum total count 5 and alpha 0.1. The Jaccard Index and the Morisita Overlap Index were used to measure how much the repertoires overlapped between compartments. GLIPH grouped TCR beta CDR3s together with public tetramer-defined viral CDR3s, and a viral motif had to include at least three viral sequences and also show V-gene enrichment. Not all clones reach the TCRdb copy of this immuneACCESS table, which keeps in-frame sequences only. Checked studies attribute under half of the gap to unresolved V genes and leave the rest unexplained. That table is the source of V, J and clone size, and D and trimming were worked out from the DNA. This sample lists 15,000 to 20,000 clones; almost 85% were detected once. The ten largest account for about 31% of the sample.

The sample here was peripheral blood, taken before any cancer treatment. The receptor comes from a male donor at least 60 years old with stage I lung adenocarcinoma. The chain links TRBV7-4 with TRBJ2-7, with 7 junctional bases fitting TRBD2. The DNA sequence follows: TGTGCCAGCAGCCCCGGGACTACGGACGAGCAGTACTTC. The encoded protein is CASSPGTTDEQYF. This CDR3, with the reference TRBV7-4 and TRBJ2-7 proteins standing in past its ends, gives the full variable domain GAGVSQSPRYKVAKRGRDVALRCDSISGHVTLYWYRQTLGQGSEVLTYSQSDAQRDKSGRPSGRFSAERPERSVSTLKIQRTEQGDSAVYLCASSPGTTDEQYFGPGTRLTVT.